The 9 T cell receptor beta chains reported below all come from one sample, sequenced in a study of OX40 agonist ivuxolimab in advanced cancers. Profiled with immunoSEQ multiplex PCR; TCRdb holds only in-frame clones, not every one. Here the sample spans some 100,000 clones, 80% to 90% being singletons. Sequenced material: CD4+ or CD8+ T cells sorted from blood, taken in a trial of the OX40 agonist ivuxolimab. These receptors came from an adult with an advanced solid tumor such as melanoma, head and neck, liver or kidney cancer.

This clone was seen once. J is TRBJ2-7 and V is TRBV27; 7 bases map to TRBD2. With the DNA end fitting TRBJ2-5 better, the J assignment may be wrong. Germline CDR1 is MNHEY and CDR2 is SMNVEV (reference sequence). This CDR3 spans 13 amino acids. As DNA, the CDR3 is TGTGCCAGCAGTTGGGGGGGAGAAGAGACCCAGTACTTC. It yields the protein CASSWGGEETQYF.

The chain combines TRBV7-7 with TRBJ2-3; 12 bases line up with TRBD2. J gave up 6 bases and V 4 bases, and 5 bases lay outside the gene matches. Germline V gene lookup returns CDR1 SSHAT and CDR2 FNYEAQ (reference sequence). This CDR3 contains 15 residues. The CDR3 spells CASSSSGGAGDTQYF. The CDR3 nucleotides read TGTGCCAGCAGCTCTAGCGGGGGGGCCGGGGATACGCAGTATTTT.

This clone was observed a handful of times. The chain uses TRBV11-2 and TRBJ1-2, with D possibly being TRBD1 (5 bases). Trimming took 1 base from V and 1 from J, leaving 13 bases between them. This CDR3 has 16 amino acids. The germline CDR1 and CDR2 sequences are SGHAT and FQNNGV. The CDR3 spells CASSLVVGEDNYGYTF. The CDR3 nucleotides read TGTGCCAGCAGCTTAGTGGTAGGGGAGGATAACTATGGCTACACCTTC.

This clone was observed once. CDR3 DNA: TGTGCCAGCTCACGGAGCGGCGGGCAAGAGACCCAGTACTTC. Its translation: CASSRSGGQETQYF. The chain has TRBV18 and TRBJ2-5; D perhaps matches TRBD2 (5 bases). Germline V gene lookup returns CDR1 KGHSH and CDR2 LQKENI. The CDR3 extends over 14 amino acids. V lost 4 bases and J lost 2, with 11 bases in between.

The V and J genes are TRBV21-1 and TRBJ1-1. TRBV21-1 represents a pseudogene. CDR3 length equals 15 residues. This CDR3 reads CASSALRGESTEAFF. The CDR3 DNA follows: TGTGCCAGCAGCGCTCTCCGGGGGGAAAGCACTGAAGCTTTCTTT.

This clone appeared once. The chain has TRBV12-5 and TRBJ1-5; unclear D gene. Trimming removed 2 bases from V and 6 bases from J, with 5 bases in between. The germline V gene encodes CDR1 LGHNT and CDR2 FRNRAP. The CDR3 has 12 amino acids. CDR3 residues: CASGLMGQPQHF. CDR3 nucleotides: TGTGCTAGTGGTTTGATGGGTCAGCCCCAGCATTTT.

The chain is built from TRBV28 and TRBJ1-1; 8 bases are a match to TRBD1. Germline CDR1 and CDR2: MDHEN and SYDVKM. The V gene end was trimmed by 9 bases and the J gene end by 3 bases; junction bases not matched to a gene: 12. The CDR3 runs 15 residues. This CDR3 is CASLTGVSYYTEAFF. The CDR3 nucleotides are TGTGCCAGTTTGACAGGGGTCTCGTATTACACTGAAGCTTTCTTT.

The CDR3 protein is CASSLADSEKLFF. CDR3 nucleotides: TGTGCCAGCAGCTTGGCGGATAGTGAAAAACTGTTTTTT. This rearrangement joins TRBV5-6 to TRBJ1-4; unclear D gene. Germline V gene data show CDR1 as SGHDT and CDR2 as YYEEEE. V was trimmed by 0 bases and J by 7 bases, leaving 7 bases between them. The CDR3 runs 13 residues.

This CDR3 is CASSTVGTGYSYEQYF. Here the CDR3 DNA reads TGTGCCAGCAGCACCGTCGGGACAGGTTATTCCTACGAGCAGTACTTC. The chain combines TRBV7-2 with TRBJ2-7; 8 bases match TRBD1. The J segment lost 1 base and the V segment lost 5 bases, leaving 10 bases of the junction unmatched. Looked up from germline, CDR1 is SGHTA and CDR2 is FQGNSA. The CDR3 runs 16 residues. The full variable domain, completed using reference TRBV7-2 and TRBJ2-7, is GAGVSQSPSNKVTEKGKDVELRCDPISGHTALYWYRQSLGQGLEFLIYFQGNSAPDKSGLPSDRFSAERTGGSVSTLTIQRTQQEDSAVYLCASSTVGTGYSYEQYFGPGTRLTVT.